This T cell receptor beta chain was captured in a study of Ad26.COV2.S vaccination and SARS-CoV-2 variants. V was pared by 4 bases and J by 2 bases, with 9 bases between. This CDR3 region has 13 residues. The germline V gene has CDR1 MNHEY and CDR2 SVGEGT. Using immunoSEQ multiplex PCR, the repertoire was profiled, and TCRdb retains in-frame clones only, with some absent. In the table there are approximately 410,000 clones, approximately 90% of which are singletons. Treatment defined: some 20 received Ad26.COV2.S at low or high dose, single or two shots; a few received placebo; per-sample allocation not given. Following the first vaccine or placebo injection, samples were taken on day 63. SARS-CoV-2 spike from the Wuhan strain was encoded by the vaccine, an Ad26 vector.

The receptor was isolated from a person aged 18 to 59 who received the Ad26.COV2.S COVID-19 vaccine or a placebo. Material: peripheral blood, obtained in a trial of Ad26.COV2.S vaccine versus placebo. The rearrangement uses TRBV6-2 or TRBV6-3 and TRBJ2-7; weak D call: TRBD2 (6 bases). CDR3 sequence: CASSSGLTYEQYF. The CDR3 DNA is TGTGCCAGCAGTTCGGGACTCACCTACGAGCAGTACTTC.